This TCR beta chain is from a study of blood T cell repertoires in COVID-19. Produced via immunoSEQ multiplex PCR; TCRdb's table is partial and in-frame only. This sample has under 300,000 clones, with about 87% found just once. Germline CDR1 and CDR2: MDHEN and SYDVKM. The CDR3 consists of 14 residues. The trim removed 2 bases at V and 6 bases at J, leaving 4 bases unmatched. The age range of participants was 18 to 89 years, with residence in 20 to 25 US areas. The specimen was PBMCs or T cells enriched from blood (not recorded which). The chain recombines TRBV28 with TRBJ2-1; 7 bases are shared with TRBD1. The receptor's source is a woman in her 50s who had recovered from COVID-19. CDR3 residues: CASSLSRGSNEQFF. The CDR3 DNA reads as TGTGCCAGCAGTTTAAGCAGGGGGAGCAATGAGCAGTTCTTC.